This T cell receptor (beta chain) was identified in a study of blood T cell repertoires in COVID-19. It was during active infection that Seattle patients were enrolled and then longitudinally followed. This CDR3 region has 15 residues. Germline CDR1 reads LNHDA; CDR2 reads SQIVND (reference sequence). Trimming removed 5 bases from V and 6 bases from J; junction bases left unmatched: 12. In the source study's methods: Researchers report that nucleated cell counts were estimated from reference gene primer amplification. Clones were sequenced by immunoSEQ multiplex PCR, and TCRdb holds only the in-frame ones, with some missing. V and J calls and clone size are as listed in that table; D and trimming were resolved from the DNA. This table holds 300,000 to 350,000 clones, about 89% found once.

V usage is TRBV19 and J usage is TRBJ1-1; TRBD1 aligns across 7 bases. Sequencing was performed on peripheral blood. The receptor was isolated from a woman aged 50 to 60 with COVID-19, enrolled during active disease. CDR3 in DNA: TGTGCCAGTAGTGCAAACAGGGGCCCCCTCGCTGAAGCTTTCTTT. Translated: CASSANRGPLAEAFF.